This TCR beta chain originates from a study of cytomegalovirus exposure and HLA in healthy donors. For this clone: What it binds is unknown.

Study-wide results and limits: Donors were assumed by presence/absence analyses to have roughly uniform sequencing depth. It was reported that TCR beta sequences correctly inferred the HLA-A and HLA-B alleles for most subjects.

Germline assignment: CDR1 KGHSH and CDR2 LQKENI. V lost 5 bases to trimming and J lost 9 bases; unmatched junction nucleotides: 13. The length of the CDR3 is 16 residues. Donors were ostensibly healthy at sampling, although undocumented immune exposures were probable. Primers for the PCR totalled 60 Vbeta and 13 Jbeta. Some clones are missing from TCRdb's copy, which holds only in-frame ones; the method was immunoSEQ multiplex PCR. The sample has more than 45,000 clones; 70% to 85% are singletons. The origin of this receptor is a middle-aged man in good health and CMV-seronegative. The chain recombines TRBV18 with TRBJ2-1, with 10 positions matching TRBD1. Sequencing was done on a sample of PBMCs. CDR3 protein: CASSTTGQGYLGEQFF. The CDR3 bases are TGTGCCAGCTCAACCACGGGACAGGGGTATTTAGGTGAGCAGTTCTTC.